The 32 T cell receptor beta chains listed next were all sequenced from one sample in a study of blood T cell repertoires in COVID-19. TCRdb keeps only in-frame clones here, not all; method: immunoSEQ multiplex PCR. This table has under 250,000 clones, around 85% appearing once. Sequencing was performed on PBMCs or T cells enriched from blood (not recorded which). The receptors were sampled from a woman in her forties or fifties with acute COVID-19.

This chain links TRBV10-3 with TRBJ2-7; D is unclear. This CDR3 is 14 amino acids long. Germline CDR1 reads ENHRY; CDR2 reads SYGVKD. With 7 bases removed from V and 0 bases from J, the gap between germline ends came to 13 bases. CDR3 in amino acids: CAIKVGLHSYEQYF. CDR3 DNA: TGTGCCATCAAGGTTGGGCTTCACTCCTACGAGCAGTACTTC.

The chain joins TRBV7-2 to TRBJ1-4, with D maybe TRBD1 (6 bases). This CDR3 comprises 14 residues. Looked up from germline, CDR1 is SGHTA and CDR2 is FQGNSA. The V end was cut by 4 bases, the J end by 5 bases, with 11 bases between. The CDR3 bases are TGTGCCAGCAGCTCCACGGACAGCAATGAAAAACTGTTTTTT. Translation: CASSSTDSNEKLFF.

The rearrangement joins TRBV18 to TRBJ2-1; D remains ambiguous. V was clipped by 7 bases and J by 4 bases, with 11 bases between them. The germline gives CDR1 KGHSH, CDR2 LQKENI. This CDR3 comprises 13 residues. The CDR3 nucleotides are TGTGCCAGCTTAAACTCAAGTTACAATGAGCAGTTCTTC. This encodes CASLNSSYNEQFF.

The chain has TRBV5-4 and TRBJ2-1; a weak D match, TRBD2 (7 bases). The CDR3 totals 15 residues. Germline V lookup: CDR1 SGHNT, CDR2 YYREEE (reference sequence). V lost 4 bases, J lost 4 bases, and 15 bases lay in between. This chain's CDR3 is CASSGLRGAYNEQFF. As DNA, the CDR3 is TGTGCCAGCAGCGGTCTACGGGGGGCGTACAATGAGCAGTTCTTC. The full variable domain, its missing parts supplied by reference TRBV5-4 and TRBJ2-1, is ETGVTQSPTHLIKTRGQQVTLRCSSQSGHNTVSWYQQALGQGPQFIFQYYREEENGRGNFPPRFSGLQFPNYSSELNVNALELDDSALYLCASSGLRGAYNEQFFGPGTRLTVL.

The gene calls are TRBV6-2 or TRBV6-3 and TRBJ1-6; D possibly corresponds to TRBD1 (6 bases). Germline loops: CDR1 MNHEY, CDR2 SVGEGT. Trimming shortened V by 1 base and J by 5 bases, and 15 bases separated the two germline ends. The CDR3 is 17 residues long. The CDR3 DNA follows: TGTGCCAGCAGTTACTTAACCCCCCGGACAGATAATTCACCCCTCCACTTT. Encoded protein: CASSYLTPRTDNSPLHF.

The rearrangement uses TRBV7-7 and TRBJ2-5; 12 bases are a match to TRBD2. Germline V gene sequence: CDR1 SSHAT, CDR2 FNYEAQ (reference sequence). This CDR3 has 16 amino acids. V shed 5 bases and J 4 bases; nucleotides not matched to a gene: 8. The CDR3 sequence is CASSKTSGGPSETQYF. DNA of the CDR3: TGTGCCAGCAGCAAAACTAGCGGGGGGCCCTCAGAGACCCAGTACTTC.

The J gene is TRBJ2-1, the V gene TRBV9, with D tentatively TRBD2 (6 bases). The CDR3 has 14 residues. V was shortened by 2 bases and J by 5 bases, with 11 bases between the two germline ends. In germline, CDR1 is SGDLS, CDR2 YYNGEE. CDR3 sequence reads: CASSVSGENNEQFF. The CDR3 DNA sequence: TGTGCCAGCAGCGTGTCGGGGGAGAACAATGAGCAGTTCTTC.

The chain uses TRBV5-8 and TRBJ1-6; possible D gene TRBD1, 5 bases. With 4 bases removed from V and 3 bases from J, the gap between germline ends came to 11 bases. This CDR3 region has 15 residues. Germline CDR1 is SGHTS and CDR2 is YDEGEE. CDR3 residues: CASSEGLNYNSPLHF. The CDR3 DNA is TGTGCCAGCAGCGAGGGACTTAACTATAATTCACCCCTCCACTTT.

The chain uses TRBV10-3 and TRBJ2-7, with a possible D match to TRBD1 (6 bases). The V end lost 6 bases, the J end lost 2 bases, and 11 bases lay between the germline ends. This CDR3 is 13 amino acids long. Germline CDR1 is ENHRY and CDR2 is SYGVKD. DNA for the CDR3: TGTGCCATCAGGAACAGGGATACCTACGAGCAGTACTTC. This translates into CAIRNRDTYEQYF.

J is TRBJ1-2 and V is TRBV4-3, with TRBD1 matching over 7 bases. The length of the CDR3 is 16 residues. Germline V gene sequence: CDR1 LGHNA, CDR2 YSLEER. The junction had 8 bases not matched to a gene; V was cut back by 0 bases and J by 4 bases. Here the CDR3 DNA reads TGCGCCAGCAGCCAAGAGGGACAGAGGGCACCCTATGGCTACACCTTC. The encoded protein is CASSQEGQRAPYGYTF.

The rearrangement uses TRBV9 and TRBJ2-3; maybe TRBD1 (6 bases). There are 16 residues in the CDR3. Per the germline V gene, CDR1 is SGDLS and CDR2 is YYNGEE. Trimming cost V 0 bases and J 2 bases, with 13 bases left between them. CDR3 sequence (DNA): TGTGCCAGCAGCGTAGGGGCCCGGGACATCACAGATACGCAGTATTTT. It yields the protein CASSVGARDITDTQYF.

V usage is TRBV29-1 and J usage is TRBJ1-1, with a weak D call TRBD1 (5 bases). The CDR3 extends over 11 amino acids. V lost 3 bases and J 5 bases, leaving 7 bases between the germline ends. Germline lookup yields CDR1 SQVTM and CDR2 ANQGSEA. The chain's CDR3 is CSVDRGTEAFF. CDR3 nucleotide sequence: TGCAGCGTTGATAGGGGAACTGAAGCTTTCTTT.

The CDR3 loop reads CASSSTGVNTEAFF. The CDR3 DNA reads TGTGCCAGCAGCTCGACAGGGGTGAACACTGAAGCTTTCTTT. This chain uses TRBV11-3 with TRBJ1-1; 8 nucleotides agree with TRBD1. The CDR3 covers 14 residues. Trimming removed 4 bases from V and 0 bases from J; junction bases left unmatched: 1. Per germline, CDR1 SGHNT and CDR2 YENEEA.

This rearrangement joins TRBV6-5 to TRBJ2-3, with 9 nucleotides matching TRBD1. With V trimmed by 8 bases and J by 2 bases, 8 bases remained unmatched. CDR1 and CDR2 from the germline V gene are MNHEY and SVGAGI. The CDR3 sequence is 15 residues long. The CDR3 nucleotides read TGTGCCAGCCGGGGGACAGGGAGTTTCACAGATACGCAGTATTTT. Its protein product is CASRGTGSFTDTQYF.

This rearrangement joins TRBV7-9 to TRBJ1-2; TRBD1 is a possible D gene (6 bases). The CDR3 runs 14 residues. In germline, CDR1 is SEHNR, CDR2 FQNEAQ (reference sequence). Trimming took off 3 bases at V and 8 bases at J, with 16 bases between the two ends. CDR3 sequence: CASSLQTGFDGYTF. CDR3 nucleotide sequence: TGTGCCAGCAGCTTGCAGACAGGCTTCGACGGCTACACCTTC.

This clone appeared a single time. This sequence joins TRBV4-2 and TRBJ1-2; no clear D gene. V was trimmed by 0 bases and J by 7 bases, leaving 3 bases between them. The CDR3 is made up of 11 amino acids. The germline V gene encodes CDR1 LGHNA and CDR2 YNFKEQ. CDR3 amino acids: CASSQDRGYTF. The CDR3 bases are TGTGCCAGCAGCCAAGATCGTGGCTACACCTTC.

CDR3 loop: CASSLGRTEAFF. CDR3 nucleotides: TGTGCCAGCAGCTTAGGGAGGACTGAAGCTTTCTTT. The chain has TRBV7-8 and TRBJ1-1, with no clear D. Trimming stripped 1 base from V and 5 bases from J, with 5 bases between. The V gene's germline CDR1 is SGHVS and CDR2 FQNEAQ. This CDR3 contains 12 residues.

The chain recombines TRBV10-1 with TRBJ1-1; 10 bases match TRBD1. The CDR3 has 14 residues. Trimming removed 4 bases from V and 4 bases from J; junction bases left unmatched: 3. CDR1 is WNHNN, CDR2 SYGVQD, per germline (reference sequence). The CDR3 is CASSGDRGSTEAFF. For the CDR3, the DNA is TGCGCCAGCAGTGGGGACAGGGGATCCACTGAAGCTTTCTTT.

The chain couples TRBV5-4 to TRBJ1-2, with a weak D call TRBD1 (5 bases). CDR3 length: 13 amino acids. V was trimmed by 3 bases and J by 4 bases, leaving 10 bases between them. Germline CDR1 SGHNT, CDR2 YYREEE (reference sequence). CDR3 coding DNA: TGTGCCAGCAGCTCCTCCAGGGCCTATGGCTACACCTTC. Protein: CASSSSRAYGYTF.

The chain joins TRBV29-1 to TRBJ2-3; 14 bases map to TRBD2. The CDR3 contains 17 residues. Germline V gene data show CDR1 as SQVTM and CDR2 as ANQGSEA. Germline trimming cut 8 bases from V and 7 bases from J; bases unmatched to any gene: 17. CDR3 amino acids: CSFRQGTSGGALHTQYF. In DNA form, the CDR3 reads TGCAGCTTTAGACAGGGGACTAGCGGGGGAGCTTTACATACGCAGTATTTT.

The chain joins TRBV7-9 to TRBJ1-2; 11 bases map to TRBD1. This CDR3 comprises 14 residues. The germline V gene has CDR1 SEHNR and CDR2 FQNEAQ (reference sequence). The V gene end was trimmed by 3 bases and the J gene end by 5 bases; junction bases not matched to a gene: 2. The CDR3 DNA is TGTGCCAGCAGCTTTGGACAGGGGGCGTATGGCTACACCTTC. It translates to CASSFGQGAYGYTF.

The chain joins TRBV6-5 to TRBJ2-7, with 8 bases matching TRBD2. CDR1 and CDR2 (germline): MNHEY, SVGAGI. The CDR3 consists of 14 residues. Trimming cost V 6 bases and J 2 bases; bases outside gene matches: 6. As DNA, the CDR3 is TGTGCCAGCAGGGCGGGGGGCCCCCCCTACGAGCAGTACTTC. Protein product: CASRAGGPPYEQYF.

This chain's CDR3 is CASNLNSNSNQPQHF. The CDR3 bases are TGTGCCAGCAATTTAAACAGCAATAGCAATCAGCCCCAGCATTTT. The chain combines TRBV6-5 with TRBJ1-5; D remains unclear. The CDR3 loop spans 15 amino acids. The germline V gene encodes CDR1 MNHEY and CDR2 SVGAGI. V lost 7 bases and J lost 0, with 13 bases in between.

The J gene is TRBJ2-7, the V gene TRBV5-1; tentatively, D is TRBD1 (7 bases). The CDR3 has 14 residues. The V and J ends lost 2 bases and 2 bases respectively, with 11 bases between them. In germline, CDR1 is SGHRS, CDR2 YFSETQ. CDR3 sequence reads: CASSLGGGTYEQYF. The CDR3 DNA follows: TGCGCCAGCAGCTTAGGGGGCGGGACCTACGAGCAGTACTTC.

This chain connects TRBV5-1 to TRBJ1-6; D is undetermined. CDR3 length: 15 residues. Germline V gives CDR1 SGHRS, CDR2 YFSETQ. Trimming stripped 6 bases from V and 5 bases from J, with 15 bases between. CDR3 residues: CASTKNQANNSPLHF. DNA of the CDR3: TGCGCCAGCACTAAGAACCAGGCAAATAATTCACCCCTCCACTTT. Drawing the rest from reference TRBV5-1 and TRBJ1-6, the complete variable domain is KAGVTQTPRYLIKTRGQQVTLSCSPISGHRSVSWYQQTPGQGLQFLFEYFSETQRNKGNFPGRFSGRQFSNSRSEMNVSTLELGDSALYLCASTKNQANNSPLHFGNGTRLTVT.

This clone was seen only a few times. The V gene is TRBV5-8, the J gene TRBJ2-1; D possibly corresponds to TRBD2 (6 bases). This CDR3 spans 16 amino acids. Germline-derived CDR1 and CDR2 are SGHTS and YDEGEE. V shed 0 bases and J shed 0 bases, with 10 bases lying between them. CDR3 coding DNA: TGTGCCAGCAGCTTGGTTGCGGGAAGCTCCTACAATGAGCAGTTCTTC. The encoded protein is CASSLVAGSSYNEQFF.

The gene calls are TRBV19 and TRBJ2-2; D call uncertain. The length of the CDR3 is 13 residues. Trimming cost V 3 bases and J 6 bases, with 8 bases left between them. The germline gives CDR1 LNHDA, CDR2 SQIVND (reference sequence). CDR3 DNA sequence: TGTGCCAGTAGTATTATATCGGCCGGGGAGCTGTTTTTT. Translation gives CASSIISAGELFF.

The J gene is TRBJ1-2, the V gene TRBV27; 7 bases are shared with TRBD1. Unmatched junction bases numbered 7, after V lost 4 bases and J lost 8 bases. This CDR3 is built from 13 residues. Germline CDR1 is MNHEY and CDR2 is SMNVEV (reference sequence). CDR3 DNA sequence: TGTGCCAGCAGTTCTCCGACAGGGCGGGGCTACACCTTC. Residues: CASSSPTGRGYTF.

The rearrangement uses TRBV5-1 and TRBJ1-2; 7 bases agree with TRBD1. The germline CDR1 and CDR2 sequences are SGHRS and YFSETQ. The length of the CDR3 is 14 residues. The junction had 6 bases not matched to a gene; V was cut back by 0 bases and J by 7 bases. The CDR3 loop reads CASSLAVAGGGYTF. As DNA, the CDR3 is TGCGCCAGCAGCTTGGCCGTGGCAGGGGGTGGCTACACCTTC.

The chain combines TRBV4-1 with TRBJ2-5, with TRBD2 matching over 12 bases. This CDR3 contains 16 residues. Germline V gives CDR1 MGHRA, CDR2 YSYEKL. With 4 bases clipped from V and 5 bases from J, the junction kept 8 bases outside the gene matches. This chain's CDR3 is CASSPRLAGEGETQYF. DNA for the CDR3: TGCGCCAGCAGCCCCCGACTAGCGGGGGAAGGTGAGACCCAGTACTTC.

J is TRBJ1-2 and V is TRBV27; D remains unclear. The germline V gene encodes CDR1 MNHEY and CDR2 SMNVEV (reference sequence). Trimming pared 8 bases from V and 4 bases from J, leaving 14 bases between. This CDR3 spans 13 amino acids. As DNA, the CDR3 is TGTGCCAGCCGACCCGGGGTCTCCTATGGCTACACCTTC. It specifies CASRPGVSYGYTF.

The V gene is TRBV2, the J gene TRBJ2-2, with 7 bases matching TRBD1. The CDR3 is made up of 14 amino acids. V shed 6 bases and J 3 bases; nucleotides not matched to a gene: 4. The germline CDR1 and CDR2 sequences are SNHLY and FYNNEI. The CDR3, as DNA: TGTGCCAGCAGGGAAACAGGGGACACCGGGGAGCTGTTTTTT. Amino acid sequence: CASRETGDTGELFF. Full variable domain (remainder filled in from reference TRBV2 and TRBJ2-2): EPEVTQTPSHQVTQMGQEVILRCVPISNHLYFYWYRQILGQKVEFLVSFYNNEISEKSEIFDDQFSVERPDGSNFTLKIRSTKLEDSAMYFCASRETGDTGELFFGEGSRLTVL.